The 17 T cell receptor beta chains below were found in one sample sequenced in a study of cytomegalovirus exposure and HLA in healthy donors. It was with 60 Vbeta and 13 Jbeta primers that the PCR ran. Sequenced by immunoSEQ multiplex PCR; TCRdb stores in-frame clones only, minus some. The sample carries 130,000 or so clones, almost 85% recorded once. Input material: PBMCs. The receptors here all came from a man younger than 35 in good health and CMV-seropositive.

The chain joins TRBV4-1 to TRBJ2-5, with 10 bases fitting TRBD1. The J call is uncertain, as TRBJ2-7 better fits the DNA end. Per the germline V gene, CDR1 is MGHRA and CDR2 is YSYEKL. This CDR3 is built from 15 residues. DNA of the CDR3: TGCGCCAGCAGCCTCACCGGGACAGGGGCCTACGAGCAGTACTTC. It yields the protein CASSLTGTGAYEQYF.

The chain has TRBV29-1 and TRBJ1-1, with D uncertain. Germline CDR1 SQVTM, CDR2 ANQGSEA. This CDR3 is 10 amino acids long. Between the trimmed V and J ends, which lost 7 bases and 7 bases, there was a span of 10 bases. In DNA, the CDR3 is TGCAGCGCCGGAGGGCGTGAAGCTTTCTTT. Amino acids: CSAGGREAFF.

The chain carries TRBV4-1 and TRBJ2-1, with a weak D call TRBD1 (6 bases). Germline CDR1 MGHRA, CDR2 YSYEKL. With 1 base removed from V and 1 base from J, the gap between germline ends came to 20 bases. CDR3 length equals 19 residues. The DNA for the CDR3 is TGCGCCAGCAGCCAAGCCCTGACAAGGGGGATGGATTCCTACAATGAGCAGTTCTTC. Its translation: CASSQALTRGMDSYNEQFF.

The chain is built from TRBV7-9 and TRBJ1-4; D uncertain. Trimming took off 7 bases at V and 4 bases at J, with 22 bases between the two ends. Germline V gene sequence: CDR1 SEHNR, CDR2 FQNEAQ (reference sequence). The CDR3 extends over 17 amino acids. The CDR3 nucleotides are TGTGCCAGCATCCTACTTGGGTGGAGGACGGATAATGAAAAACTGTTTTTT. This gives the protein CASILLGWRTDNEKLFF.

This rearrangement joins TRBV5-6 to TRBJ2-5, with D perhaps TRBD1 (6 bases). The CDR3 is made up of 15 amino acids. Deletions cut 0 bases from V and 2 bases from J, with 11 bases between. Germline V lookup: CDR1 SGHDT, CDR2 YYEEEE. The CDR3: CASSLGGGTQETQYF. CDR3 DNA: TGTGCCAGCAGCTTGGGTGGGGGCACACAAGAGACCCAGTACTTC.

V usage is TRBV21-1 and J usage is TRBJ2-7; the table's D call TRBD1 went unverified against the DNA. TRBV21-1 is termed a pseudogene. CDR3 length: 15 amino acids. This CDR3 reads CASSKEGDRPYEQYF. DNA for the CDR3: TGTGCCAGCAGCAAAGAAGGGGACAGGCCCTACGAGCAGTACTTC.

This sequence joins TRBV15 and TRBJ2-1; D perhaps matches TRBD2 (5 bases). The germline V gene encodes CDR1 LNHNV and CDR2 YYDKDF (reference sequence). Trimming cost V 5 bases and J 5 bases, with 7 bases left between them. This CDR3 spans 12 amino acids. CDR3 nucleotide sequence: TGTGCCACCAGCCTACTAGACAATGAGCAGTTCTTC. Its protein product is CATSLLDNEQFF. Variable domain in full (rest from reference TRBV15 and TRBJ2-1): DAMVIQNPRYQVTQFGKPVTLSCSQTLNHNVMYWYQQKSSQAPKLLFHYYDKDFNNEADTPDNFQSRRPNTSFCFLDIRSPGLGDTAMYLCATSLLDNEQFFGPGTRLTVL.

This clone has a handful of counts. The chain links TRBV13 to TRBJ2-5, with a tentative D call TRBD2 (5 bases). Germline V gives CDR1 PRHDT, CDR2 FYEKMQ (reference sequence). The V end was cut by 0 bases, the J end by 4 bases, with 15 bases between. This CDR3 contains 16 residues. In DNA form, the CDR3 reads TGTGCCAGCAGCTTAGGCGGGGTTGGCGAAAGAGAGACCCAGTACTTC. Encoded protein: CASSLGGVGERETQYF. The variable domain in full, completed from reference TRBV13 and TRBJ2-5, reads AAGVIQSPRHLIKEKRETATLKCYPIPRHDTVYWYQQGPGQDPQFLISFYEKMQSDKGSIPDRFSAQQFSDYHSELNMSSLELGDSALYFCASSLGGVGERETQYFGPGTRLLVL.

The DNA for the CDR3 is TGTGCCAGCTCACCCAAGTCGGACAGGGCCCAGCCCCAGCATTTT. Its translation is CASSPKSDRAQPQHF. V gene TRBV18 combines with J gene TRBJ1-5; 8 nucleotides match TRBD1. Germline values: CDR1 KGHSH, CDR2 LQKENI. The CDR3 has 15 residues. V was pared by 3 bases and J by 7 bases, with 8 bases of the junction left unmatched.

V and J are TRBV9 and TRBJ2-7, with 10 bases lining up with TRBD1. V gave up 5 bases and J gave up 7 bases; unmatched junction bases: 6. The CDR3 consists of 13 residues. The germline gives CDR1 SGDLS, CDR2 YYNGEE. CDR3 region: CASRGTGVIEQYF. The DNA for the CDR3 is TGTGCCAGCAGGGGGACAGGGGTAATTGAGCAGTACTTC.

This rearrangement joins TRBV11-2 to TRBJ2-1, with TRBD1 matching 7 bases. V lost 3 bases to trimming and J lost 8 bases; unmatched junction nucleotides: 16. CDR1 is SGHAT, CDR2 FQNNGV, per germline. This CDR3 has 17 amino acids. The CDR3 DNA reads as TGTGCCAGCAGCTTCCCCACAGGGGAAAGTGTAGCCCATGAGCAGTTCTTC. Translating it yields CASSFPTGESVAHEQFF. Variable domain in full (rest from reference TRBV11-2 and TRBJ2-1): EAGVAQSPRYKIIEKRQSVAFWCNPISGHATLYWYQQILGQGPKLLIQFQNNGVVDDSQLPKDRFSAERLKGVDSTLKIQPAKLEDSAVYLCASSFPTGESVAHEQFFGPGTRLTVL.

The genes are TRBV28 and TRBJ2-7; no clear D. V dropped 6 bases and J dropped 6 bases, with 12 bases sitting between them. The CDR3 contains 12 residues. Germline loops: CDR1 MDHEN, CDR2 SYDVKM. The DNA of the CDR3 is TGTGCCAGCAGGGCACTACGCTCCGAGCAGTACTTC. The encoded protein is CASRALRSEQYF.

V usage is TRBV21-1 and J usage is TRBJ1-3; the table's TRBD1 call for D was not verified on the DNA. TRBV21-1 counts as a pseudogene. The length of the CDR3 is 15 residues. The CDR3 sequence: CAIQGDRSSGNTIYF. CDR3 in DNA: TGTGCCATCCAGGGGGACAGAAGCTCTGGAAACACCATATATTTT.

V is TRBV4-1 and J is TRBJ1-2; 7 nucleotides line up with TRBD1. This CDR3 spans 16 amino acids. Per the germline V gene, CDR1 is MGHRA and CDR2 is YSYEKL. V lost 0 bases, J lost 5 bases, and 9 bases stayed unmatched. CDR3: CASSQDPRDRKYGYTF. For the CDR3, the DNA is TGCGCCAGCAGCCAAGATCCAAGGGACAGAAAGTATGGCTACACCTTC.

The chain carries TRBV13 and TRBJ2-2, with D perhaps matching TRBD1 (5 bases). The CDR3 is 15 amino acids. With 1 base removed from V and 5 bases from J, the gap between germline ends came to 11 bases. Germline V gives CDR1 PRHDT, CDR2 FYEKMQ (reference sequence). This CDR3 reads CASSLESGRTGELFF. In DNA form, the CDR3 reads TGTGCCAGCAGCTTAGAATCAGGGCGAACCGGGGAGCTGTTTTTT. Full variable domain (rest looked up from reference TRBV13 and TRBJ2-2): AAGVIQSPRHLIKEKRETATLKCYPIPRHDTVYWYQQGPGQDPQFLISFYEKMQSDKGSIPDRFSAQQFSDYHSELNMSSLELGDSALYFCASSLESGRTGELFFGEGSRLTVL.

This chain joins TRBV6-6 and TRBJ1-1, with 10 bases fitting TRBD1. The J segment lost 1 base and the V segment lost 5 bases, leaving 4 bases of the junction unmatched. Germline CDR1 MNHNY, CDR2 SVGAGI (reference sequence). CDR3 size: 15 residues. CDR3 sequence (DNA): TGTGCCAGCAGTCGCGGGGACAGGGGGAACACTGAAGCTTTCTTT. Its translation is CASSRGDRGNTEAFF.

This chain uses TRBV10-3 with TRBJ2-5, with 10 positions matching TRBD1. V trimming: 4 bases; J trimming: 0 bases; junction bases outside the gene matches: 11. Germline V gene data show CDR1 as ENHRY and CDR2 as SYGVKD. This CDR3 comprises 18 residues. The CDR3: CAISGGPRTGGDQETQYF. The CDR3 DNA follows: TGTGCCATCAGTGGGGGGCCCCGGACAGGGGGTGACCAAGAGACCCAGTACTTC.